The 10 T cell receptor beta chains below come from one sample, sequenced in a study of shared clonotypes between healthy human individuals (dated by TCRdb to 2020 to 2022). Receptors were amplified or captured by the immunoSEQ multiplex PCR assay. Not all clones reach the TCRdb copy of this immuneACCESS table, which keeps in-frame sequences only. Checked studies attribute under half of the gap to unresolved V genes and leave the rest unexplained. The sample table contains roughly 1,500,000 clones; only one count was recorded for nearly 99% of them. The ten biggest clones cover 0.4% to 0.45% of the sample. The specimen was naive CD4+ T cells sorted from blood. The sample's cell subset or site label, decoded: CD45RA+ positively selected. These receptors were taken from a man aged 25-45 years in good health.

This clone was picked up one time. The chain joins TRBV7-2 to TRBJ1-5, with D unresolved. This CDR3 comprises 14 residues. Trimming took 2 bases from V and 8 from J, leaving 13 bases between them. From germline, CDR1 is SGHTA and CDR2 FQGNSA. CDR3 nucleotides: TGTGCCAGCAGCTTATGGGTGGAAAAGGAGCCCCAGCATTTT. Protein sequence: CASSLWVEKEPQHF.

Comments on this clone: Other nucleotide sequences from this sample produce the same CDR3. The V call is TRBV5-1, the J call TRBJ2-7, with D perhaps matching TRBD2 (6 bases). With 5 bases removed from V and 2 bases from J, the gap between germline ends came to 11 bases. Germline CDR1 and CDR2: SGHRS and YFSETQ. The CDR3 sequence is 13 residues long. CDR3 DNA: TGCGCCAGCAGTCGGGACTCCACCTACGAGCAGTACTTC. It yields the protein CASSRDSTYEQYF.

The rearrangement links TRBV18 to TRBJ1-1, with 7 bases matching TRBD1. The V gene's germline CDR1 is KGHSH and CDR2 LQKENI. This CDR3 has 12 residues. The junction had 5 bases not matched to a gene; V was cut back by 9 bases and J by 4 bases. The CDR3 bases are TGTGCCAGTCAATCAGGGGGCACTGAAGCTTTCTTT. Translating gives CASQSGGTEAFF. Combining the CDR3 with reference TRBV18 and TRBJ1-1 gives the whole variable domain NAGVMQNPRHLVRRRGQEARLRCSPMKGHSHVYWYRQLPEEGLKFMVYLQKENIIDESGMPKERFSAEFPKEGPSILRIQQVVRGDSAAYFCASQSGGTEAFFGQGTRLTVV.

The chain combines TRBV11-2 with TRBJ2-7; D possibly corresponds to TRBD1 (5 bases). Trimming removed 3 bases at V and 2 bases at J, with 14 bases between. The germline CDR1 and CDR2 sequences are SGHAT and FQNNGV. The CDR3 contains 15 residues. In DNA form, the CDR3 reads TGTGCCAGCAGCTTTTCAGGGTTTGCAGCCTACGAGCAGTACTTC. This translates into CASSFSGFAAYEQYF. The full variable domain, with the rest looked up from reference TRBV11-2 and TRBJ2-7, is EAGVAQSPRYKIIEKRQSVAFWCNPISGHATLYWYQQILGQGPKLLIQFQNNGVVDDSQLPKDRFSAERLKGVDSTLKIQPAKLEDSAVYLCASSFSGFAAYEQYFGPGTRLTVT.

Notes on this clone: This sample also contains other DNA sequences that code for the same CDR3. This chain links TRBV9 with TRBJ2-3; no clear D. The V gene lost 4 bases and the J gene lost 3 bases, with 9 bases spanning the gap. CDR1 and CDR2 from the germline V gene are SGDLS and YYNGEE. CDR3 length: 13 residues. The CDR3: CASSPPGTDTQYF. The CDR3 nucleotides read TGTGCCAGCAGCCCCCCCGGAACAGATACGCAGTATTTT.

The rearrangement joins TRBV27 to TRBJ2-3; D may be TRBD1 or TRBD2 (5 bases each). Germline loops: CDR1 MNHEY, CDR2 SMNVEV (reference sequence). CDR3 length: 14 amino acids. V lost 2 bases to trimming and J lost 7 bases, with 13 bases between them. CDR3 loop: CASSLRDPTYTQYF. CDR3 nucleotides: TGTGCCAGCAGTTTACGGGACCCAACGTATACGCAGTATTTT.

This sequence joins TRBV7-9 and TRBJ2-6, with D possibly matching TRBD2 (5 bases). The V gene's germline CDR1 is SEHNR and CDR2 FQNEAQ (reference sequence). This CDR3 is built from 17 residues. V was trimmed by 1 base and J by 0 bases, leaving 10 bases between them. This CDR3 is CASSLVGLPSGANVLTF. The DNA for the CDR3 is TGTGCCAGCAGCTTAGTCGGACTGCCCTCTGGGGCCAACGTCCTGACTTTC.

The genes are TRBV7-9 and TRBJ2-1; 7 bases line up with TRBD1. The CDR3 contains 14 residues. The germline CDR1 and CDR2 sequences are SEHNR and FQNEAQ (reference sequence). J lost 4 bases, V lost 5 bases, and 5 bases had no gene match. The CDR3 sequence: CASSHPGQYNEQFF. The CDR3 DNA follows: TGTGCCAGCAGCCACCCGGGACAGTACAATGAGCAGTTCTTC. Using reference TRBV7-9 and TRBJ2-1 for the parts outside the CDR3, the full variable domain is DTGVSQNPRHKITKRGQNVTFRCDPISEHNRLYWYRQTLGQGPEFLTYFQNEAQLEKSRLLSDRFSAERPKGSFSTLEIQRTEQGDSAMYLCASSHPGQYNEQFFGPGTRLTVL.

The J gene is TRBJ2-7, the V gene TRBV5-4; D might be TRBD1 (5 bases). Germline assignment: CDR1 SGHNT and CDR2 YYREEE (reference sequence). The CDR3 is 14 residues long. V dropped 4 bases and J dropped 2 bases, with 13 bases sitting between them. CDR3 sequence reads: CASSIRTDTYEQYF. CDR3 bases: TGTGCCAGCAGCATCAGGACGGACACCTACGAGCAGTACTTC.

The V gene is TRBV19, the J gene TRBJ2-3; 7 nucleotides line up with TRBD2. V dropped 5 bases and J dropped 0; count of bases not matched to a gene: 17. Per the germline V gene, CDR1 is LNHDA and CDR2 is SQIVND (reference sequence). The CDR3 spans 19 residues. The CDR3 loop is CASSPGDYLADRSTDTQYF. The CDR3 DNA is TGTGCCAGTAGTCCGGGGGACTATCTCGCCGATCGGAGCACAGATACGCAGTATTTT.